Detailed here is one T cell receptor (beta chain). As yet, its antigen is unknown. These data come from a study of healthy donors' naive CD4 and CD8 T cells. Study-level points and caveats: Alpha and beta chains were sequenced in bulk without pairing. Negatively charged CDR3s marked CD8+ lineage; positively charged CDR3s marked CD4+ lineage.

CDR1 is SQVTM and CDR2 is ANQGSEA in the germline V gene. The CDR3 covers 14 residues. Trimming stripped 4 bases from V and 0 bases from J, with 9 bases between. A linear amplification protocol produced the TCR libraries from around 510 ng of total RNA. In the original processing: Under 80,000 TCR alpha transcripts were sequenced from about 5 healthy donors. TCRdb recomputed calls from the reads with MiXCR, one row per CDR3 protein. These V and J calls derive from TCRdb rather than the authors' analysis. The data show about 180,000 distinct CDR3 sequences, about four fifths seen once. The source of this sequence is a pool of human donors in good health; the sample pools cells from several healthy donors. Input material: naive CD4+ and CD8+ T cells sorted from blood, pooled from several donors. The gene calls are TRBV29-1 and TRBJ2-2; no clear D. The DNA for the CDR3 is TGCAGCGTTGGCGCAGGCGCGAACACCGGGGAGCTGTTTTTT. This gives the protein CSVGAGANTGELFF.